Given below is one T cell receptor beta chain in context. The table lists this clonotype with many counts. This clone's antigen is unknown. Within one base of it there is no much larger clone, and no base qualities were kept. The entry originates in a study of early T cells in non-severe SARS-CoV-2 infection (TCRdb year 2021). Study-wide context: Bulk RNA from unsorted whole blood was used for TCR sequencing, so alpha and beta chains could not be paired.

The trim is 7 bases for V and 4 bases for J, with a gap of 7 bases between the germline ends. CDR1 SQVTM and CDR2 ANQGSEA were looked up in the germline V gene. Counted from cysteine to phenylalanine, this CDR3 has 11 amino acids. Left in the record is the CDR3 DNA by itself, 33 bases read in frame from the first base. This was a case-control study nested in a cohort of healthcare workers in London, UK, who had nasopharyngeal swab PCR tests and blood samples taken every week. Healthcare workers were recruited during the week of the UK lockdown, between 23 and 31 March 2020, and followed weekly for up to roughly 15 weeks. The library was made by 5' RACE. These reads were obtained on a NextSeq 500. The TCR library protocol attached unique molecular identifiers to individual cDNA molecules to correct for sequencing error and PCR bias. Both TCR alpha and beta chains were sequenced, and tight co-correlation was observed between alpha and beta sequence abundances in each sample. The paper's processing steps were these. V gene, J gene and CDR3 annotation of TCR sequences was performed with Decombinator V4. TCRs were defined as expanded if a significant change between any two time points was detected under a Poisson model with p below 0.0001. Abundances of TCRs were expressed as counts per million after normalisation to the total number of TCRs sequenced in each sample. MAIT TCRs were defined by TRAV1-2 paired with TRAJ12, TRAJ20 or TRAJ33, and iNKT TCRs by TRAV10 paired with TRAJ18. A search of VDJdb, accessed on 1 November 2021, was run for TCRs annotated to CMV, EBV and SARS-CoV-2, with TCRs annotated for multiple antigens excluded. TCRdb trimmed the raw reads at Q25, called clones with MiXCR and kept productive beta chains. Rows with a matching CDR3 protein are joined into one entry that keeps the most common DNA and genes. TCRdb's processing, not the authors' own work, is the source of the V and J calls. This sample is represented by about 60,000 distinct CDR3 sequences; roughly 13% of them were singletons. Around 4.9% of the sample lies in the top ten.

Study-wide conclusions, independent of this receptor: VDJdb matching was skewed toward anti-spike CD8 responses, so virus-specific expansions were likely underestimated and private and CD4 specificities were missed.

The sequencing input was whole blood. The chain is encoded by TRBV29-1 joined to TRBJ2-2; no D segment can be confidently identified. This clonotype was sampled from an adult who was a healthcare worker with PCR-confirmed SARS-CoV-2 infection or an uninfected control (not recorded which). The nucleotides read TGCAGCGCCTATGGCACCGGGGAGCTGTTTTTT. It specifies CSAYGTGELFF.